This T cell receptor beta chain is drawn from a study of technical replicates of blood from a handful of donors. V lost 5 bases and J lost 4; bases outside the gene matches: 7. Germline V lookup: CDR1 SGHTA, CDR2 FQGTGA. The CDR3 has 14 residues. The protocol was immunoSEQ multiplex PCR, while the TCRdb copy is restricted to in-frame clones and leaves out a portion. The table includes 90,000 or so clones, approximately 95% detected once. This TCR came from a human donor in good health. Sequenced sample: T cells isolated from PBMCs. The chain recombines TRBV7-3 with TRBJ1-1; 7 nucleotides line up with TRBD1. The CDR3 here is CASSTAAGGTEAFF. As DNA, the CDR3 is TGTGCCAGCAGCACAGCGGCAGGGGGCACTGAAGCTTTCTTT. The full variable domain, rest sourced from reference TRBV7-3 and TRBJ1-1, is GAGVSQTPSNKVTEKGKYVELRCDPISGHTALYWYRQSLGQGPEFLIYFQGTGAADDSGLPNDRFFAVRPEGSVSTLKIQRTERGDSAVYLCASSTAAGGTEAFFGQGTRLTVV.